These 12 T cell receptor beta chains were all obtained from the same sample, sequenced in a study of blood T cell repertoires in COVID-19. Repertoires were generated with immunoSEQ multiplex PCR, while TCRdb's copy carries only in-frame clones and drops some. The sample consists of 220,000 or so clones, 75% to 90% of them appearing once. Sequenced material: PBMCs or T cells enriched from blood (not recorded which). These receptors came from a man aged 45-65 years who had been exposed to COVID-19.

CDR3 sequence: CASSLQTGSFTEAFF. The CDR3 DNA is TGTGCCAGCAGCTTACAGACAGGGAGTTTCACTGAAGCTTTCTTT. This sequence joins TRBV7-3 and TRBJ1-1; the match to TRBD1 covers 7 bases. CDR1 SGHTA and CDR2 FQGTGA come from the germline V gene. J lost 4 bases, V lost 2 bases, and 7 bases had no gene match. The CDR3 extends over 15 amino acids.

This chain connects TRBV9 to TRBJ1-3; possible D gene TRBD1, 6 bases. V lost 4 bases, J lost 4 bases, and 12 bases lay in between. Germline CDR1 and CDR2: SGDLS and YYNGEE. The CDR3 is 14 residues long. Here the CDR3 DNA reads TGTGCCAGCAGCTCAGAGAGGGGGGGAAACACCATATATTTT. It encodes CASSSERGGNTIYF.

V is TRBV6-1 and J is TRBJ1-1; no clear D. This CDR3 region has 13 residues. The V end lost 0 bases, the J end lost 6 bases, and 8 bases lay between the germline ends. From germline, CDR1 is MNHNS and CDR2 SASEGT. In DNA form, the CDR3 reads TGTGCCAGCAGTGAAGCGCCGTTAGCTGAAGCTTTCTTT. It is translated as CASSEAPLAEAFF.

The chain uses TRBV5-5 and TRBJ2-7, with 15 positions matching TRBD2. The CDR3 covers 14 residues. The germline V gene has CDR1 SGHKS and CDR2 YYEKEE (reference sequence). Losses at the gene ends were 4 bases for V and 4 bases for J; bases not matched to a gene: 0. The CDR3 DNA follows: TGTGCCAGCAGCGGGACTAGCGGGGGGTACGAGCAGTACTTC. Its protein product is CASSGTSGGYEQYF.

This chain connects TRBV2 to TRBJ1-2, with no clear D. Deletions cut 8 bases from V and 7 bases from J, with 8 bases between. The CDR3 has 10 amino acids. CDR1 and CDR2 from the germline V gene are SNHLY and FYNNEI. The CDR3 coding sequence is TGTGCCAGCGGTACAGTTGGCTACACCTTC. This codes for CASGTVGYTF.

This sequence joins TRBV3-1 (or the pseudogene TRBV3-2) and TRBJ2-5; D might be TRBD2 (5 bases). The V end was cut by 5 bases, the J end by 5 bases, with 15 bases between. The CDR3 extends over 14 amino acids. From germline, CDR1 is LGHDT and CDR2 YNNKEL (reference sequence). CDR3 DNA sequence: TGTGCCAGCAGCTCTTTAACTAGTTACGAGACCCAGTACTTC. It is translated as CASSSLTSYETQYF.

The sample holds one count of this clone. CDR3 amino acids: CAWSVQGTGGHGYTF. Written as DNA, the CDR3 is TGTGCCTGGAGTGTACAGGGGACAGGGGGCCATGGCTACACCTTC. The chain is built from TRBV30 and TRBJ1-2; 12 bases fit TRBD1. Germline CDR1 is GTSNPN and CDR2 is SVGIG (reference sequence). The CDR3 extends over 15 amino acids. The junction had 5 bases not matched to a gene; V was cut back by 0 bases and J by 6 bases.

This clone was counted a single time. The chain couples TRBV6-5 to TRBJ2-7, with 12 bases that match TRBD1. Germline CDR1 is MNHEY and CDR2 is SVGAGI. V lost 8 bases and J lost 4; bases outside the gene matches: 9. The CDR3 is 15 amino acids. The CDR3 is CASFWGTGGSYEQYF. Here the CDR3 DNA reads TGTGCCAGCTTTTGGGGGACAGGGGGCAGTTACGAGCAGTACTTC.

The chain combines TRBV5-1 with TRBJ1-5; TRBD1 is a possible D gene (6 bases). The CDR3 covers 14 residues. Germline CDR1 reads SGHRS; CDR2 reads YFSETQ. V shed 2 bases and J shed 9 bases, with 15 bases lying between them. As DNA, the CDR3 is TGCGCCAGCAGCTTAGGACAGTTTGCGGGGCCCCAGCATTTT. This translates into CASSLGQFAGPQHF.

The V call is TRBV2, the J call TRBJ2-1, with 7 positions matching TRBD2. CDR3 length: 14 amino acids. With V trimmed by 6 bases and J by 3 bases, 5 bases remained unmatched. Germline V gene data show CDR1 as SNHLY and CDR2 as FYNNEI. CDR3 in amino acids: CASRGGLIYNEQFF. CDR3 nucleotide sequence: TGTGCCAGCAGGGGGGGACTAATCTACAATGAGCAGTTCTTC.

The chain recombines TRBV11-2 with TRBJ2-5, with 8 positions matching TRBD2. The CDR3 consists of 17 residues. Germline V lookup: CDR1 SGHAT, CDR2 FQNNGV. V lost 5 bases to trimming and J lost 9 bases; unmatched junction nucleotides: 20. DNA of the CDR3: TGTGCCAGCAGCAAAATCGGGGGGGCCCCCTATGGTGACTCCCAGTACTTC. Translated: CASSKIGGAPYGDSQYF.

The genes are TRBV6-4 and TRBJ2-1; 13 nucleotides line up with TRBD2. After removal of 6 bases from V and 8 bases from J, the junction contained 7 bases not matched to a gene. Germline loops: CDR1 MRHNA, CDR2 SNTAGT. The CDR3 extends over 15 amino acids. CDR3 sequence reads: CASSYGLAGVDEQFF. CDR3 DNA sequence: TGTGCCAGCAGCTACGGACTAGCGGGAGTGGATGAGCAGTTCTTC.